This TCR beta chain was captured by sequencing in a study of control samples from healthy donors and cancer patients. The CDR3 has 14 residues. The germline CDR1 and CDR2 sequences are SGHTA and FQGNSA. Germline trimming cut 5 bases from V and 4 bases from J; bases unmatched to any gene: 5. Some clones are missing from TCRdb's copy, which holds only in-frame ones; the method was immunoSEQ multiplex PCR. The sample carries more than 15,000 clones, about four fifths recorded once. This clonotype was sampled from a man older than 75 with head and neck cancer. The material sequenced was PBMCs. The chain joins TRBV7-2 to TRBJ2-7; the match to TRBD1 covers 10 bases. In DNA form, the CDR3 reads TGTGCCAGCAGCACTCGGACAGGGGGGTACGAGCAGTACTTC. It codes for CASSTRTGGYEQYF.